These 17 T cell receptor beta chains originate from one sample sequenced in a study of long-term antiretroviral therapy in people with HIV. The run of the v3.0 immunoSEQ assay was at survey level. Repertoires were generated with immunoSEQ multiplex PCR, while TCRdb's copy carries only in-frame clones and drops some. This sample carries roughly 25,000 clones, 85% of them seen once, and the ten largest clones take around 10%. The material sequenced was unsorted PBMCs, taken 2.3 years after starting antiretroviral therapy. The source of these receptors is a man aged 35-49 years with HIV.

The DNA of the CDR3 is TGTGCCAGCAGTTACTCGAGTGGTCTCCATCAGCCCCAGCATTTT. Its protein is CASSYSSGLHQPQHF. V is TRBV6-6 and J is TRBJ1-5; D is undetermined. Germline V gives CDR1 MNHNY, CDR2 SVGAGI (reference sequence). The CDR3 is 15 residues long. Trimming pared 0 bases from V and 5 bases from J, leaving 11 bases between.

The CDR3 is CASSLRREETQYF. Written as DNA, the CDR3 is TGTGCCAGCAGCTTGAGGCGTGAGGAGACCCAGTACTTC. The rearrangement links TRBV11-2 to TRBJ2-5; D call uncertain. The CDR3 spans 13 residues. CDR1 SGHAT and CDR2 FQNNGV come from the germline V gene. V shed 3 bases and J shed 5 bases, with 10 bases lying between them.

This chain uses TRBV25-1 with TRBJ2-1, with 7 bases aligning to TRBD2. The germline V gene has CDR1 MGHDK and CDR2 SYGVNS. V lost 8 bases to trimming and J lost 1 base; unmatched junction nucleotides: 5. The CDR3 loop spans 14 amino acids. The CDR3 loop reads CASGLGGSYNEQFF. Here the CDR3 DNA reads TGTGCCAGCGGCCTCGGGGGGTCCTACAATGAGCAGTTCTTC. Based on the CDR3 plus reference TRBV25-1 and TRBJ2-1, the full variable domain is EADIYQTPRYLVIGTGKKITLECSQTMGHDKMYWYQQDPGMELHLIHYSYGVNSTEKGDLSSESTVSRIRTEHFPLTLESARPSHTSQYLCASGLGGSYNEQFFGPGTRLTVL.

This chain joins TRBV6-4 and TRBJ2-1, with TRBD1 identical over 9 bases. V was pared by 5 bases and J by 6 bases, with 11 bases of the junction left unmatched. The CDR3 loop spans 16 amino acids. Germline assignment: CDR1 MRHNA and CDR2 SNTAGT. The CDR3 is CASSPSPGQGVNEQFF. In DNA form, the CDR3 reads TGTGCCAGCAGTCCATCACCGGGACAGGGAGTCAATGAGCAGTTCTTC.

The chain recombines TRBV6-5 with TRBJ2-7; weak D call: TRBD2 (5 bases). V was clipped by 0 bases and J by 0 bases, with 9 bases between them. Germline values: CDR1 MNHEY, CDR2 SVGAGI. CDR3 length: 15 amino acids. The CDR3, as DNA: TGTGCCAGCAGTTACTCAGCGGCTAGCTCCTACGAGCAGTACTTC. It codes for CASSYSAASSYEQYF.

J is TRBJ2-7 and V is TRBV7-9, with D possibly TRBD1 on 6 matching bases. Germline loops: CDR1 SEHNR, CDR2 FQNEAQ (reference sequence). V was pared by 1 base and J by 3 bases, with 13 bases between. The CDR3 loop spans 15 amino acids. In nucleotides, the CDR3 is TGTGCCAGCAGCTTAGGCAGGGGCTCCGTCTACGAGCAGTACTTC. This encodes CASSLGRGSVYEQYF.

This chain uses TRBV27 with TRBJ1-1; D is perhaps TRBD1 (6 bases). The CDR3 totals 16 residues. Trimming cost V 5 bases and J 1 base, with 17 bases left between them. Looked up from germline, CDR1 is MNHEY and CDR2 is SMNVEV (reference sequence). The CDR3 region is CASSPTDRRRNTEAFF. Here the CDR3 DNA reads TGTGCCAGCAGTCCGACAGACAGGAGGCGGAACACTGAAGCTTTCTTT.

The chain uses TRBV21-1 and TRBJ1-5; the D call of TRBD1 is as the table states it, not checked on the DNA. TRBV21-1 is a pseudogene locus. This CDR3 has 14 amino acids. The CDR3 here is CASHRVVSNQPQHF. DNA of the CDR3: TGTGCCAGCCACAGGGTAGTAAGCAATCAGCCCCAGCATTTT.

The chain carries TRBV6-5 and TRBJ2-5; D is unclear. Germline V gives CDR1 MNHEY, CDR2 SVGAGI. This CDR3 has 15 amino acids. V lost 2 bases and J 4 bases, leaving 14 bases between the germline ends. The CDR3 nucleotides read TGTGCCAGCAGTTACCCCGGAGATGGGGTAGAGACCCAGTACTTC. Its protein product is CASSYPGDGVETQYF.

V gene TRBV19 combines with J gene TRBJ1-1; D is possibly TRBD1 (6 bases). Trimming stripped 7 bases from V and 11 bases from J, with 23 bases between. The CDR3 spans 14 residues. From germline, CDR1 is LNHDA and CDR2 SQIVND (reference sequence). The CDR3 protein is CASNSPRQEVNAFF. In nucleotides, the CDR3 is TGTGCCAGTAACTCCCCCCGACAGGAGGTGAATGCTTTCTTT.

This clone has a single count. The CDR3 loop reads CASSLGSGTDTGNTIYF. The DNA of the CDR3 is TGTGCCAGCAGCTTAGGGTCCGGGACAGACACTGGAAACACCATATATTTT. The rearrangement joins TRBV13 to TRBJ1-3, with TRBD1 matching 7 bases. CDR3 length: 17 residues. Germline assignment: CDR1 PRHDT and CDR2 FYEKMQ (reference sequence). V trimming: 0 bases; J trimming: 2 bases; junction bases outside the gene matches: 7.

CDR3 in DNA: TGTGCCAGCAACGTAGTGGCTGCACACAATGAGCAGTTCTTC. This gives the protein CASNVVAAHNEQFF. The chain carries TRBV6-5 and TRBJ2-1; D uncertain. This CDR3 spans 14 amino acids. V was pared by 7 bases and J by 5 bases, with 15 bases between. The germline gives CDR1 MNHEY, CDR2 SVGAGI.

The rearrangement uses TRBV7-4 and TRBJ1-5; possible D gene TRBD1, 5 bases. CDR3 size: 16 residues. The V and J ends lost 2 bases and 2 bases respectively, with 13 bases between them. CDR1 SGHVT and CDR2 SQSDAQ come from the germline V gene. DNA for the CDR3: TGTGCCAGCAGCTTATGGTCCAGGGAGGGCAATCAGCCCCAGCATTTT. Translated: CASSLWSREGNQPQHF.

The rearrangement uses TRBV7-9 and TRBJ2-1; D may be TRBD2 (6 bases). Germline-derived CDR1 and CDR2 are SEHNR and FQNEAQ (reference sequence). Trimming removed 4 bases at V and 4 bases at J, with 17 bases between. CDR3 length equals 16 residues. The DNA for the CDR3 is TGTGCCAGCAGCTCGGTGGGCCCCGGGGGATACAATGAGCAGTTCTTC. This codes for CASSSVGPGGYNEQFF.

J is TRBJ2-3 and V is TRBV14; TRBD2 agrees at 12 bases. This CDR3 comprises 15 residues. Germline-derived CDR1 and CDR2 are SGHDN and FVKESK. After removal of 1 base from V and 5 bases from J, the junction contained 1 base not matched to a gene. The CDR3 here is CASSQGLAGVDTQYF. The CDR3 region has the DNA TGTGCCAGCAGCCAAGGACTAGCGGGAGTAGATACGCAGTATTTT.

The sample holds a few counts of this clone. The chain is built from TRBV9 and TRBJ1-2; no clear D gene. V lost 3 bases to trimming and J lost 0 bases, with 12 bases between them. This CDR3 spans 15 amino acids. CDR1 and CDR2 (germline): SGDLS, YYNGEE. CDR3 bases: TGTGCCAGCAGCGCACAGAGAGGTTCTAACTATGGCTACACCTTC. Translated, it gives CASSAQRGSNYGYTF.

This clone was counted only a few times. The chain has TRBV13 and TRBJ1-2; 10 nucleotides match TRBD1. Germline trimming cut 5 bases from V and 2 bases from J; bases unmatched to any gene: 5. The CDR3 spans 15 residues. In germline, CDR1 is PRHDT, CDR2 FYEKMQ (reference sequence). The CDR3 DNA is TGTGCCAGCAGCCCCCCGGGACAGGGGAACTATGGCTACACCTTC. This codes for CASSPPGQGNYGYTF.